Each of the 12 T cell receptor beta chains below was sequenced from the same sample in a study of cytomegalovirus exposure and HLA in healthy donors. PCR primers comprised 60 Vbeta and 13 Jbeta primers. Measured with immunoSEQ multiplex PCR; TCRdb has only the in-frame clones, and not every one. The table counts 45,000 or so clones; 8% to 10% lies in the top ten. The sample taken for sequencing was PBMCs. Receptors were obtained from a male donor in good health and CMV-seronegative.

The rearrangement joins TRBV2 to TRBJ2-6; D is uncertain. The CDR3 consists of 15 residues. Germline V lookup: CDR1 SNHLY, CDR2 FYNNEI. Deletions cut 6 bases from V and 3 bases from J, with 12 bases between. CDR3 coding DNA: TGTGCCAGCAGGCAAGACATCGGTGGGGCCAACGTCCTGACTTTC. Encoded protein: CASRQDIGGANVLTF.

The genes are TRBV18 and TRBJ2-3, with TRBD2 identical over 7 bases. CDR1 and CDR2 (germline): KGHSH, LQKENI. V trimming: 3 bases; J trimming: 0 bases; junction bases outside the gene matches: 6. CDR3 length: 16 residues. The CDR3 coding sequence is TGTGCCAGCTCACCTGCCCCTAGCGGAAGCACAGATACGCAGTATTTT. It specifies CASSPAPSGSTDTQYF.

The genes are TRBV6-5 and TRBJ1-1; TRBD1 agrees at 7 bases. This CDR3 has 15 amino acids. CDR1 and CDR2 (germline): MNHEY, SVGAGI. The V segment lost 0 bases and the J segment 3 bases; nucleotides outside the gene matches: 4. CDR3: CASSYSARGDTEAFF. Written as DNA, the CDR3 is TGTGCCAGCAGTTACTCGGCCAGGGGGGACACTGAAGCTTTCTTT.

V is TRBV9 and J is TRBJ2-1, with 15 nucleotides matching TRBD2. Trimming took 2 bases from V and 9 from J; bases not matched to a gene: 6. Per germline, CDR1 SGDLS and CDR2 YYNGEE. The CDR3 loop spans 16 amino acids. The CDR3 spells CASSVGTSGRSSEQFF. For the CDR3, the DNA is TGTGCCAGCAGCGTGGGGACTAGCGGGAGGTCGAGTGAGCAGTTCTTC.

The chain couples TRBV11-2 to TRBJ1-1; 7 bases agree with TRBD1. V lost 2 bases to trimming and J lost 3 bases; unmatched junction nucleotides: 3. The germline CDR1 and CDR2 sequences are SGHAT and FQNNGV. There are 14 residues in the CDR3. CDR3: CASSLRGPDTEAFF. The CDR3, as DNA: TGTGCCAGCAGCTTAAGGGGGCCCGACACTGAAGCTTTCTTT.

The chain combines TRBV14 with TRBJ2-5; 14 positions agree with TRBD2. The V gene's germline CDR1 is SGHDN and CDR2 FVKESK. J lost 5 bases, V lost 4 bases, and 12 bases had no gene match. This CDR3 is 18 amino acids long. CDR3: CASSPGTSGSVVMETQYF. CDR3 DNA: TGTGCCAGCAGCCCCGGGACTAGCGGGAGTGTTGTGATGGAGACCCAGTACTTC.

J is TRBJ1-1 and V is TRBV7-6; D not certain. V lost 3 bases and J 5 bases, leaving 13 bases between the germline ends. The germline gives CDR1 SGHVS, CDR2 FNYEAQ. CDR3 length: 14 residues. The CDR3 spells CASSLGSGGTEAFF. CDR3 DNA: TGTGCCAGCAGCTTGGGGTCGGGAGGGACTGAAGCTTTCTTT.

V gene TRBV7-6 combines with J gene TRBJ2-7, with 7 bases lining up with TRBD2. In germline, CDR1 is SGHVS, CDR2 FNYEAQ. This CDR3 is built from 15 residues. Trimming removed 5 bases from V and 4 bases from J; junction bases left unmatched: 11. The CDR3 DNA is TGTGCCAGCAGCCTCGAAAGCCAAGCGGGGTACGAGCAGTACTTC. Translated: CASSLESQAGYEQYF. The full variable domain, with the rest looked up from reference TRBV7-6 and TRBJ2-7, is GAGVSQSPRYKVTKRGQDVALRCDPISGHVSLYWYRQALGQGPEFLTYFNYEAQQDKSGLPNDRFSAERPEGSISTLTIQRTEQRDSAMYRCASSLESQAGYEQYFGPGTRLTVT.

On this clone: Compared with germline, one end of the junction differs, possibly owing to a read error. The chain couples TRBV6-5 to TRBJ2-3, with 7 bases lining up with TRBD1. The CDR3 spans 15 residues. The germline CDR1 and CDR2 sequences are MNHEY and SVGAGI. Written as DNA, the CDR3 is TGTGCCAGCGGTTACTCGAGTAGGGGGCGAGATACGCAGTATTTT. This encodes CASGYSSRGRDTQYF.

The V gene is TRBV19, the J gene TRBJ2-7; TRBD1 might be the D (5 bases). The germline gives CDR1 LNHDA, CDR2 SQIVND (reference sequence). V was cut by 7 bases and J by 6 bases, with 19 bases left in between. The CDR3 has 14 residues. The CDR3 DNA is TGTGCCAGTACCGATGGGGCGATTCCCGTCGAGCAGTACTTC. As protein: CASTDGAIPVEQYF. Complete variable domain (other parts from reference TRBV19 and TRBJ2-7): DGGITQSPKYLFRKEGQNVTLSCEQNLNHDAMYWYRQDPGQGLRLIYYSQIVNDFQKGDIAEGYSVSREKKESFPLTVTSAQKNPTAFYLCASTDGAIPVEQYFGPGTRLTVT.

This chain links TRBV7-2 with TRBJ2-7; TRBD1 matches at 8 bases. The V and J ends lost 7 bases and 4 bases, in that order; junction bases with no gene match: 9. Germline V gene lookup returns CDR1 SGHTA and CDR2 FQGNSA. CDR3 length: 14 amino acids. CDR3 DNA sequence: TGTGCCAGCAACATCGGGACAGGACTTTACGAGCAGTACTTC. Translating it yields CASNIGTGLYEQYF.

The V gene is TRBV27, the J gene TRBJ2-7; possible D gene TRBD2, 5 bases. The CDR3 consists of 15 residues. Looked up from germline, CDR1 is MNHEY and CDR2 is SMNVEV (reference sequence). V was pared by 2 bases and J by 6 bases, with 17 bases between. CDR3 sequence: CASSLREGKWTEQYF. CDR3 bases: TGTGCCAGCAGTTTACGAGAGGGAAAATGGACCGAGCAGTACTTC.